The 9 T cell receptor beta chains below were found in one sample sequenced in a study of blood T cell repertoires in COVID-19 (TCRdb year 2020). Receptor libraries were prepared by the immunoSEQ multiplex PCR assay. The clones in this table, taken by TCRdb from immuneACCESS, are in-frame only. Not every clone is retained; where verified, under half of the shortfall comes from an unresolved V gene, and the cause of the rest is unknown. A total of 280,000 or so clones appear in this sample, around 90% of them only once. About 8.5% of the sample is taken by the ten largest. The sample comprised peripheral blood. These receptors were taken from a man younger than 30 with active or convalescent COVID-19.

The rearrangement links TRBV7-9 to TRBJ2-1; 7 bases are shared with TRBD2. Germline-derived CDR1 and CDR2 are SEHNR and FQNEAQ (reference sequence). The CDR3 consists of 14 residues. V gave up 0 bases and J gave up 9 bases; unmatched junction bases: 5. CDR3 protein: CASSLAYGGTEQFF. The CDR3 DNA follows: TGTGCCAGCAGCTTAGCCTACGGGGGGACTGAGCAGTTCTTC.

This chain's CDR3 is CASSIGQRDTQYF. Here the CDR3 DNA reads TGTGCCAGTAGTATAGGACAGAGAGATACGCAGTATTTT. V gene TRBV19 combines with J gene TRBJ2-3; D perhaps matches TRBD1 (5 bases). CDR3 length: 13 amino acids. The germline V gene encodes CDR1 LNHDA and CDR2 SQIVND (reference sequence). V was pared by 1 base and J by 5 bases, with 7 bases between.

V usage is TRBV15 and J usage is TRBJ2-5; D uncertain. Germline V gene data show CDR1 as LNHNV and CDR2 as YYDKDF (reference sequence). The CDR3 length is 13 residues. V lost 1 base and J 2 bases, leaving 5 bases between the germline ends. CDR3 amino acids: CATSRAYQETQYF. In DNA, the CDR3 is TGTGCCACCAGCAGAGCTTATCAAGAGACCCAGTACTTC.

The rearrangement joins TRBV19 to TRBJ1-2; 7 positions match TRBD1. Unmatched junction bases numbered 4, after V lost 10 bases and J lost 2 bases. The germline V gene encodes CDR1 LNHDA and CDR2 SQIVND (reference sequence). The length of the CDR3 is 12 residues. CDR3 in DNA: TGTGCCACCATACAGGGGAACTATGGCTACACCTTC. It codes for CATIQGNYGYTF.

As DNA, the CDR3 is TGCGCCAGCAGCTTGGTAGCGGGGGGACTCACAGATACGCAGTATTTT. Translation: CASSLVAGGLTDTQYF. V is TRBV5-1 and J is TRBJ2-3, with 10 bases that match TRBD2. The germline V gene encodes CDR1 SGHRS and CDR2 YFSETQ. After removal of 0 bases from V and 2 bases from J, the junction contained 3 bases not matched to a gene. This CDR3 spans 16 amino acids.

V is TRBV3-1 (or the pseudogene TRBV3-2) and J is TRBJ1-3; 7 nucleotides agree with TRBD1. Germline loops: CDR1 LGHDT, CDR2 YNNKEL (reference sequence). The CDR3 spans 16 residues. V trimming: 6 bases; J trimming: 1 base; junction bases outside the gene matches: 9. This chain's CDR3 is CASSSTGVRSGNTIYF. The CDR3 DNA reads as TGTGCCAGCAGTTCTACAGGGGTCCGTTCTGGAAACACCATATATTTT.

This clone was observed a few times. This sequence joins TRBV4-2 and TRBJ1-6; the D is unclear. Germline CDR1 and CDR2: LGHNA and YNFKEQ. V lost 0 bases and J 8 bases, leaving 17 bases between the germline ends. CDR3 length: 17 amino acids. Here the CDR3 reads CASSQDFYPGIDSPLHF. The DNA of the CDR3 is TGTGCCAGCAGCCAAGATTTTTACCCGGGAATCGATTCACCCCTCCACTTT.

CDR3 sequence reads: CASRAAGGLYEQFF. Written as DNA, the CDR3 is TGTGCCAGTAGGGCAGCGGGGGGGCTCTATGAGCAGTTCTTC. The chain couples TRBV7-9 to TRBJ2-1; TRBD2 agrees at 10 bases. Germline V lookup: CDR1 SEHNR, CDR2 FQNEAQ (reference sequence). V dropped 9 bases and J dropped 8; count of bases not matched to a gene: 10. The CDR3 totals 14 residues.

The V call is TRBV10-3, the J call TRBJ1-2; D uncertain. This CDR3 spans 14 amino acids. Germline loops: CDR1 ENHRY, CDR2 SYGVKD. V was pared by 6 bases and J by 5 bases, with 16 bases between. The CDR3 region has the DNA TGTGCCATCAGCGACCAGAGGCCTGGGTATGGCTACACCTTC. This gives the protein CAISDQRPGYGYTF.